This TCR beta chain came from a study of CD4 T cells in relation to SARS-CoV-2 and coronaviruses. Study-wide background: No peptide or an HIV-1 Nef peptide pool served as negative control.

Turning to this clone: Its specificity is unknown.

The unexposed donors gave CD4+ T cells in about 2011-2019, prior to COVID-19. After around nine days of culture, CD4+ T cells were isolated. Points from the study as a whole: In roughly 61% of donors, memory CD4+ clonotypes crossrecognized SARS-CoV-2 and at least one common cold coronavirus spike.

Trimming left V 6 bases short and J 0 bases short, with 9 bases between. Germline CDR1 KGHSH, CDR2 LQKENI. The CDR3 loop spans 14 amino acids. The method was immunoSEQ multiplex PCR; TCRdb's version includes in-frame clones alone and lacks a portion of them. The sample contains 20,000 to 25,000 clones, over 70% of which appear only once. The sequenced sample consisted of CD4+ T cells from PBMCs, cultured in vitro. The genes are TRBV18 and TRBJ1-3, with D hard to call. This clonotype was obtained from a human donor in good health. CDR3 residues: CASSDLPSGNTIYF. CDR3 in DNA: TGTGCCAGCTCGGACCTCCCCTCTGGAAACACCATATATTTT. Complete variable domain (other parts from reference TRBV18 and TRBJ1-3): NAGVMQNPRHLVRRRGQEARLRCSPMKGHSHVYWYRQLPEEGLKFMVYLQKENIIDESGMPKERFSAEFPKEGPSILRIQQVVRGDSAAYFCASSDLPSGNTIYFGEGSWLTVV.